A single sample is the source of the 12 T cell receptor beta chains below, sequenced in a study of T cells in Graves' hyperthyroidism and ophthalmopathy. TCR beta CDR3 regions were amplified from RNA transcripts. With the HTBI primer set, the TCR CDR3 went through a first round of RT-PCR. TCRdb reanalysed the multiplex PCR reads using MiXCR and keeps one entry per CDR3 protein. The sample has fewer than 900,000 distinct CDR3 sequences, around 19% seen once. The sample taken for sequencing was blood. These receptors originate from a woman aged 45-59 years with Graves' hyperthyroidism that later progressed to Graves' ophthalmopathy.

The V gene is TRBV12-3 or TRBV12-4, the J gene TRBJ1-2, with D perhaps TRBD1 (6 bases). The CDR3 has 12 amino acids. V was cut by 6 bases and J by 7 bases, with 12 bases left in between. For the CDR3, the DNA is TGTGCCAGCAGCACCACAGGGTTTGGCTACACCTTC. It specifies CASSTTGFGYTF.

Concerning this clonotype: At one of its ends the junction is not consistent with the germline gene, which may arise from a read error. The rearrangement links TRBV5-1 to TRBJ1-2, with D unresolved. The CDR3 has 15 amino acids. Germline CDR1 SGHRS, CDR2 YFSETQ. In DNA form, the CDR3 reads TGCGCCAGCAGCTTCGCGCAGGCCCGAAGCTATAGCTACACCTTC. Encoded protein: CASSFAQARSYSYTF.

The CDR3 sequence: CASSPPGSPNSPLHF. CDR3 nucleotide sequence: TGTGCCAGCAGCCCCCCAGGGTCCCCTAATTCACCCCTCCACTTT. The chain uses TRBV3-1 and TRBJ1-6; D is possibly TRBD1 (5 bases). V shed 4 bases and J shed 6 bases, with 13 bases lying between them. CDR1 is LGHDT and CDR2 is YNNKEL in the germline V gene (reference sequence). The CDR3 is made up of 15 amino acids.

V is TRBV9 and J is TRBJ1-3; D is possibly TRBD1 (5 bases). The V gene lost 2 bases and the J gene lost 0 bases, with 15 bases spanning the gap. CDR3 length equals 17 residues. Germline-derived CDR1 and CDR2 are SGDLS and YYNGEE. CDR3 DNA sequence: TGTGCCAGCAGCGTCTCAGCGGGGGTAAGCTCTGGAAACACCATATATTTT. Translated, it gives CASSVSAGVSSGNTIYF.

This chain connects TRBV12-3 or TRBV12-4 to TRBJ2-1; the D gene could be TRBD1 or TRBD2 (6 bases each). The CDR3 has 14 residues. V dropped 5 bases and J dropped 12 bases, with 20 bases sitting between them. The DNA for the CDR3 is TGTGCCAGCAGTCCAACGGACCTGGGGGGCGCGCAGTTCTTC. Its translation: CASSPTDLGGAQFF.

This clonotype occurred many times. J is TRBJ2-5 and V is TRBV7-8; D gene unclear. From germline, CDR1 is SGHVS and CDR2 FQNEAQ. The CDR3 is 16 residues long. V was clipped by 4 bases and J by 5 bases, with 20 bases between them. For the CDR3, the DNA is TGTGCCAGCAGCTCCTACTCGGACCAGAAGCTGGAGACCCAGTACTTC. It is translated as CASSSYSDQKLETQYF.

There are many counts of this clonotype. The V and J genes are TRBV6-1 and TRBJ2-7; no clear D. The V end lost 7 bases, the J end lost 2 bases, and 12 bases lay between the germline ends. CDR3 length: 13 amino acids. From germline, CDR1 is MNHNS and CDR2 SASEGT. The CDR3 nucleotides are TGTGCCAGCACCTCCAGCTCCCCCTACGAGCAGTACTTC. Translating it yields CASTSSSPYEQYF.

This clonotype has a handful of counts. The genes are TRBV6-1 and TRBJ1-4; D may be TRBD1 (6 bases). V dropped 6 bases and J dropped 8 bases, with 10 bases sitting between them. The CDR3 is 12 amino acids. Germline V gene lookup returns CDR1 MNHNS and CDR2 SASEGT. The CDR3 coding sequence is TGTGCCAGCAGGGGGGGGCCCGAAAAACTGTTTTTT. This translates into CASRGGPEKLFF.

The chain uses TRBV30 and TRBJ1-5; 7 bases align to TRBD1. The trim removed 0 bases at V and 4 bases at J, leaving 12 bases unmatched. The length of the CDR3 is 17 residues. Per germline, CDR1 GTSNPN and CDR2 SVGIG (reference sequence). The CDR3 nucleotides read TGTGCCTGGAGTGTACCTTTGGACAGGAAGGGGAATCAGCCCCAGCATTTT. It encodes CAWSVPLDRKGNQPQHF.

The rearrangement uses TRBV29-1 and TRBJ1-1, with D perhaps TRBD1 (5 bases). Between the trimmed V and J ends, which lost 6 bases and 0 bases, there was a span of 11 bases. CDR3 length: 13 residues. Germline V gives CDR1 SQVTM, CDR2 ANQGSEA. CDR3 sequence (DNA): TGCAGCGTCACCGGGACGGTGAACACTGAAGCTTTCTTT. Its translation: CSVTGTVNTEAFF.

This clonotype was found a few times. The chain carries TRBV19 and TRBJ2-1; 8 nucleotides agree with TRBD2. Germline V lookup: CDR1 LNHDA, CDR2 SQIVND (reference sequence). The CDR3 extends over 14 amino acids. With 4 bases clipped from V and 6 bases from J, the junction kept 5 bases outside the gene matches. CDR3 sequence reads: CASSSGGPGNEQFF. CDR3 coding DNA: TGTGCCAGTAGTAGCGGGGGGCCAGGCAATGAGCAGTTCTTC.

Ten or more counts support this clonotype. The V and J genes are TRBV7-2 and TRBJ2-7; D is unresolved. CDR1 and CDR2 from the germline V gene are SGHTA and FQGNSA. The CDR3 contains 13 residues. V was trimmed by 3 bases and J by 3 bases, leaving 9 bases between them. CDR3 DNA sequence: TGTGCCAGCAGCTTTGGACCCAGCTACGAGCAGTACTTC. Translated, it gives CASSFGPSYEQYF.